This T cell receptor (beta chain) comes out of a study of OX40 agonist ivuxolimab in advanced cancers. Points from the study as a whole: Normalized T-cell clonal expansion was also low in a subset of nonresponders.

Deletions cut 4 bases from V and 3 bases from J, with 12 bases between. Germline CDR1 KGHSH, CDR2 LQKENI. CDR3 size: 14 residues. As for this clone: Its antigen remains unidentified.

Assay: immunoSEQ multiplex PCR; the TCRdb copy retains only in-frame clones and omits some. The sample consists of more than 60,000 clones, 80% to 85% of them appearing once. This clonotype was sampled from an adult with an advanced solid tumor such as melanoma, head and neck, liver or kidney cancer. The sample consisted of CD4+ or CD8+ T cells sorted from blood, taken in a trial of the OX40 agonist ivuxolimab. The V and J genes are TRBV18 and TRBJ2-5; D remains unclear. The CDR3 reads CASSRRGTEETQYF. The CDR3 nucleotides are TGTGCCAGCTCACGACGAGGCACAGAAGAGACCCAGTACTTC.